This T cell receptor (beta chain) was identified in a study of breast tumors, draining lymph nodes, adjacent tissues. The study's findings and limits: Luminal-like breast cancer showed significantly higher tumor–nontumor repertoire similarity than basal-like. Tumor repertoires ranked between lymph nodes and nontumor tissue in diversity, with V and J gene preferences.

There are many counts of this clonotype. What it binds is not known. This CDR3 contains 13 residues. Germline V gene sequence: CDR1 SGHAT, CDR2 FQNNGV. V shed 5 bases and J 5 bases; nucleotides not matched to a gene: 0. TCRdb re-derived calls from the multiplex PCR reads in MiXCR, one entry per CDR3 protein. The profile shows some 130,000 distinct CDR3 sequences, approximately 20% of them singletons. Breast cancer patients provided tissue from their axillary draining lymph nodes. This TCR was sampled from a female donor with breast cancer. Some clones in this sample may be carry-over from other donors' samples. The chain uses TRBV11-2 and TRBJ2-5; 12 bases align to TRBD2. What was sequenced was axillary lymph node tissue. CDR3 nucleotide sequence: TGTGCCAGCAGCGGGACTAGCGGGGAGACCCAGTACTTC. It encodes CASSGTSGETQYF.